These T cell receptor beta chains were read from a single sample in a study of T-cell reconstitution after alpha-beta-depleted transplantation in children. Using its own MiXCR run on the PCR reads, TCRdb lists one record per CDR3 protein. Of roughly 500,000 distinct CDR3 sequences in the sample, around 18% were seen once. Here the sequenced sample was PBMCs from the stem cell graft donor, taken from the stem cell graft. The receptors here all came from a human donor who donated a stem cell graft to a child with acute lymphoblastic leukemia. Each CDR3 is given with its conserved first and last residue. Each record gives: clone size, D gene, J gene, V gene, CDR3 DNA, CDR3 protein. The D gene is left open where the match is weak. Expanded clones get a size class; other rows say once, few or many, or leave the size out.

>-|TRBD1|TRBJ1-1|TRBV7-9
TGTGCCAGCAGCTCACCGGGACAGGCTTACACTGAAGCTTTCTTT
CASSSPGQAYTEAFF
>few|-|TRBJ2-1|TRBV20-1
TGCAGTGCCCCCCCCTTCCTCCCCTACAATGAGCAGTTCTTC
CSAPPFLPYNEQFF
>few|TRBD1|TRBJ1-4|TRBV9
TGTGCCAGCAGCGTTCAGGGGGTCGGTGAAAAACTGTTTTTT
CASSVQGVGEKLFF
>few|TRBD1|TRBJ2-4|TRBV19
TGTGCCAGTAGTCCCCTGGGACAGGGACGAAACATTCAGTACTTC
CASSPLGQGRNIQYF
>-|-|TRBJ2-2|TRBV18
TGTGCCAGCTCACCTACGTACAGACGATCTAACACCGGGGAGCTGTTTTTT
CASSPTYRRSNTGELFF
>once|-|TRBJ2-7|TRBV6-5
TGTGCCAGCAGTTACCAGGGGTTCTACGAGCAGTACTTC
CASSYQGFYEQYF
>few|TRBD2|TRBJ2-1|TRBV12-3/TRBV12-4
TGTGCCAGCAGTCTTTCCGTCCAAGCGGGAGCCTACAATGAGCAGTTCTTC
CASSLSVQAGAYNEQFF
>-|-|TRBJ2-7|TRBV5-1
TGCGCCAGCAGCTTGGCCGGACCGGTACACGAGCAGTACTTC
CASSLAGPVHEQYF
>-|TRBD2|TRBJ2-1|TRBV10-3
TGTGCCGTATTAGCGGGAGGCAATGAGCAGTTCTTC
CAVLAGGNEQFF
>-|TRBD1|TRBJ1-1|TRBV5-1
TGCGCCAGCAGGTTCGGACAGGGGCAGAACACTGAAGCTTTCTTT
CASRFGQGQNTEAFF
>-|-|TRBJ1-1|TRBV4-1
TGCGCCAGCAGCCAAGGGGCCATTACTGAAGCTTTCTTT
CASSQGAITEAFF
>-|-|TRBJ2-7|TRBV2
TGTGCCAGCAGCGCAAATGACAGGCGATTCTCCTACGAGCAGTACTTC
CASSANDRRFSYEQYF
>-|-|TRBJ2-6|TRBV27
TGTGCCAGCAGTCCTATGCCTAGCCCTGGGGCCAACGTCCTGACTTTC
CASSPMPSPGANVLTF
>-|-|TRBJ2-3|TRBV5-1
TGCGCCAGCAGCTTGGATGCCGCACAGACAGATACGCAGTATTTT
CASSLDAAQTDTQYF
>-|-|TRBJ2-7|TRBV6-5
TGTGCCAGCAGTTACTCGGACAGTTCCTACGAGCAGTACTTC
CASSYSDSSYEQYF
>-|-|TRBJ2-1|TRBV5-1
TGCGCCAGCAGCTTGGGGGGGCCCCGGGATGAGCAGTTCTTC
CASSLGGPRDEQFF
>-|-|TRBJ1-4|TRBV6-1
TGTGCCAGCACCCCCGGGACGGCGACGAATGAAAAACTGTTTTTT
CASTPGTATNEKLFF
>few|-|TRBJ2-7|TRBV5-1
TGCGCCAGCAGCCCCCGCCTCCCTAGCATCTCCTACGAGCAGTACTTC
CASSPRLPSISYEQYF
>-|-|TRBJ2-5|TRBV12-3/TRBV12-4
TGTGCCAGCAGTTGGGCCGCCGAGACCCAGTACTTC
CASSWAAETQYF
>-|-|TRBJ2-5|TRBV27
TGTGCCAGCAGTTTTGGCCACGTCCCCTCCCAAGAGACCCAGTACTTC
CASSFGHVPSQETQYF
>-|TRBD1|TRBJ1-1|TRBV7-2
TGTGCCAGCAGCTTCGCTCCGACAGGGGGCACTGAAGCTTTCTTT
CASSFAPTGGTEAFF
>-|-|TRBJ1-1|TRBV5-1
TGCGCCAGCAGCTCCGAGGACAGAGGGGCCAGGAACACTGAAGCTTTCTTT
CASSSEDRGARNTEAFF
>few|TRBD2|TRBJ2-1|TRBV9
TGTGCCAGCAGCGGAGGGTTTGGTAGCGGGGACCTCTTGGAGCAGTTCTTC
CASSGGFGSGDLLEQFF
>-|TRBD1|TRBJ2-1|TRBV5-1
TGCGCCAGCAGCTCGGACAGGGCCTACAATGAGCAGTTCTTC
CASSSDRAYNEQFF
>many|-|TRBJ2-5|TRBV15
TGTGCCACCAGCAGAGAGGTTCCAGAGACCCAGTACTTC
CATSREVPETQYF
>few|-|TRBJ2-3|TRBV14
TGTGCCAGCAGCCAAGTCCACAGGACAGATACGCAGTATTTT
CASSQVHRTDTQYF
>few|TRBD2|TRBJ2-5|TRBV12-3/TRBV12-4
TGTGCCACCTCCGGGACTAGCGGGAGAGAGACCCAGTACTTC
CATSGTSGRETQYF
>-|-|TRBJ1-2|TRBV4-2
TGTGCCAGCAGCCAATTCATCGGGGTTAATGGCTACACCTTC
CASSQFIGVNGYTF
>few|-|TRBJ2-1|TRBV12-3/TRBV12-4
TGTGCCAGCAGCTCCTCGTGGGACTCGTCCTACAATGAGCAGTTCTTC
CASSSSWDSSYNEQFF
>-|-|TRBJ2-7|TRBV27
TGTGCCAGCAGTTTCGAGGGCCCCCTTCAGGGGATCGAGCAGTACTTC
CASSFEGPLQGIEQYF
>few|-|TRBJ2-1|TRBV10-3
TGTGCCACTGAACGGGGGAGGGAGCAGTTCTTC
CATERGREQFF
>few|TRBD1|TRBJ2-3|TRBV6-1
TGTGCCAGCAGTACAGGGGAATCAGATACGCAGTATTTT
CASSTGESDTQYF
>-|TRBD2|TRBJ2-7|TRBV6-1
TGTGCCAGCAGTACCCTAGCGGGAGGGACCTACGAGCAGTACTTC
CASSTLAGGTYEQYF